This TCR beta chain originates from a study of response to subunit inactivated influenza vaccine. A remark on this clonotype: Its antigen is as yet unknown.

The V gene lost 1 base and the J gene lost 6 bases, with 16 bases spanning the gap. CDR1 is SGHTA and CDR2 is FQGNSA in the germline V gene. This CDR3 comprises 15 residues. TCRdb analysed the RT-PCR reads with MiXCR anew, one entry per CDR3 protein. This sample yields hundreds of thousands of distinct CDR3 sequences, of which more than 15% are seen a single time; around 10% belongs to the top ten. General observations from the study: It was the authors' suggestion that each seasonal influenza vaccination recruits few new T cells.

The source material was PBMCs from blood, sampled 11 to 12 days after vaccination. This clonotype originated in a man between 50 and 59 years old who received an inactivated influenza vaccine. The rearrangement uses TRBV7-2 and TRBJ2-7, with D maybe TRBD1 (5 bases). The CDR3 loop reads CASSLDWGSESEQYF. DNA for the CDR3: TGTGCCAGCAGCTTAGACTGGGGCAGCGAGTCCGAGCAGTACTTC.